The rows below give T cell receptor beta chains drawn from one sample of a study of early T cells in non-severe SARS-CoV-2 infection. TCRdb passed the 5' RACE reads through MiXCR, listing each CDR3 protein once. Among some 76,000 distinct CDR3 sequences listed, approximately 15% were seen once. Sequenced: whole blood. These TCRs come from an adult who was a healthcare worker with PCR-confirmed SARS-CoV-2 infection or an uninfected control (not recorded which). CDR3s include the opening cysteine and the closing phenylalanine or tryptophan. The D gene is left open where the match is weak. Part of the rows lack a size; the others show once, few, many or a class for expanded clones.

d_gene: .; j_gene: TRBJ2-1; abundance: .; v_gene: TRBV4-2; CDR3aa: CASSPNTYSYNEQFF; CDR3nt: TGTGCCAGCAGCCCCAACACGTACTCCTACAATGAGCAGTTCTTC
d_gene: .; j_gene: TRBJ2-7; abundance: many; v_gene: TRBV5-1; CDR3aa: CASSPHLVTGDYEQYF; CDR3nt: TGCGCCAGCAGCCCCCACTTGGTGACGGGCGACTACGAGCAGTACTTC
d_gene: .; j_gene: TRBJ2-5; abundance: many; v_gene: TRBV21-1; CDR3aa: CASSKGDRTNQETQYF; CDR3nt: TGTGCCAGCAGCAAAGGGGACAGAACTAACCAAGAGACCCAGTACTTC
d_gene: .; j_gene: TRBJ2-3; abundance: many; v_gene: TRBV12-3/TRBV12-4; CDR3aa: CATEGFGTQYF; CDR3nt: TGTGCCACCGAGGGGTTTGGTACGCAGTATTTT
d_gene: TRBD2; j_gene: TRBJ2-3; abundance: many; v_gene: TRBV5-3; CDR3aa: CARSLRLAGGPGPSTDTQYF; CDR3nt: TGTGCCAGAAGCTTACGACTAGCGGGGGGCCCCGGGCCCAGCACAGATACGCAGTATTTT
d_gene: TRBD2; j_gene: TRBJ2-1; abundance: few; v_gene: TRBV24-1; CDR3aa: CATSDSGTSYNEQFF; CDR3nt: TGTGCCACCAGTGATAGCGGGACCAGTTACAATGAGCAGTTCTTC
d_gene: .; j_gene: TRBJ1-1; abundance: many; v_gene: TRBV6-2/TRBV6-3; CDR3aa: CASSTPQVTNTEAFF; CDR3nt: TGTGCCAGCAGTACCCCACAGGTGACGAACACTGAAGCTTTCTTT
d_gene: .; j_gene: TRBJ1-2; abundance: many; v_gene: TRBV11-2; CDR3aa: CASSLERRLGYTF; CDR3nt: TGTGCCAGCAGCTTAGAACGGAGGCTTGGCTACACCTTC
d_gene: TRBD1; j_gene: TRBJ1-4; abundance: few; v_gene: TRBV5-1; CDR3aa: CASSLTGDHEKLFF; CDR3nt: TGCGCCAGCAGCTTGACAGGGGATCACGAAAAACTGTTTTTT
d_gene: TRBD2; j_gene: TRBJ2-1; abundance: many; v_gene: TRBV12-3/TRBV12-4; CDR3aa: CASSSRATFLRGSSYNEQFF; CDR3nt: TGTGCCAGCAGTTCGAGAGCCACCTTCTTGCGGGGGAGCTCCTACAATGAGCAGTTCTTC
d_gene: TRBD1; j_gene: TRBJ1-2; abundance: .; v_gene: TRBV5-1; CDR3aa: CASSLGTGDYYGYTF; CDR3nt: TGCGCCAGCAGCTTGGGGACAGGGGATTACTATGGCTACACCTTC
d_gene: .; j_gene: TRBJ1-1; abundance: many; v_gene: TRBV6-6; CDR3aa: CASTHQWTDEAFF; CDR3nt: TGTGCCAGCACCCATCAATGGACGGATGAAGCTTTCTTT
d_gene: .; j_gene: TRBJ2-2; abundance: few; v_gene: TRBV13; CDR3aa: CASSPVSQNTGELFF; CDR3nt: TGTGCCAGCAGCCCTGTGAGTCAGAACACCGGGGAGCTGTTTTTT
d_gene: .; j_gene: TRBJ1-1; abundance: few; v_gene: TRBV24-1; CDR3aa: CATRPRDGFNTEAFF; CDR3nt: TGTGCCACCAGGCCCAGGGACGGTTTTAACACTGAAGCTTTCTTT
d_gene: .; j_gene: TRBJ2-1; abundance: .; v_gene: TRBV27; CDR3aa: CASSQLGRHNEQFF; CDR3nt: TGTGCCAGCAGTCAATTGGGCAGGCACAATGAGCAGTTCTTC
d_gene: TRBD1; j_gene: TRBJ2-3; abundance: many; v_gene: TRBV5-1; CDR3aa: CASSKQGVVTDTQYF; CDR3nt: TGCGCCAGCAGCAAACAGGGGGTAGTAACAGATACGCAGTATTTT
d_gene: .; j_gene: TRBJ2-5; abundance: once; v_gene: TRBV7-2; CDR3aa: CASSSYQETQYF; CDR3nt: TGTGCCAGCAGCTCCTACCAAGAGACCCAGTACTTC
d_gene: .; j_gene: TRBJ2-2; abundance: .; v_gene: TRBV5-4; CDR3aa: CASSLGVTANTGELFF; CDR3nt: TGTGCCAGCAGCTTGGGTGTCACAGCGAACACCGGGGAGCTGTTTTTT
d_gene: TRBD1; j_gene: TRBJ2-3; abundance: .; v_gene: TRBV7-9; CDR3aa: CASSWGQDTQYF; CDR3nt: TGTGCCAGCAGCTGGGGACAGGATACGCAGTATTTT
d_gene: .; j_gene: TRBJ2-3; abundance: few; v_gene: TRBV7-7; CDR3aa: CASSLLGADTQYF; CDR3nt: TGTGCCAGCAGCTTACTAGGAGCAGATACGCAGTATTTT
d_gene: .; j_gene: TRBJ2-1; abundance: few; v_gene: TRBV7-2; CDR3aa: CASSLGFGGKNEQFF; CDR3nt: TGTGCCAGCAGCTTAGGTTTCGGGGGCAAAAATGAGCAGTTCTTC
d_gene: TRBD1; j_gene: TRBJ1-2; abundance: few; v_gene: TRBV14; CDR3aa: CASSGAGTGDYGYTF; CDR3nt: TGTGCCAGCAGCGGAGCCGGGACAGGGGACTATGGCTACACCTTC
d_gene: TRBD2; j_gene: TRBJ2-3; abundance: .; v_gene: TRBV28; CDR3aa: CASSPMGGIPDTQYF; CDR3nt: TGTGCCAGCAGTCCGATGGGGGGGATCCCAGATACGCAGTATTTT
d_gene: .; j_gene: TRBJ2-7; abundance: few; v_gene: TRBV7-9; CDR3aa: CASSLAGPHNEQYF; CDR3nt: TGTGCCAGCAGCTTAGCTGGGCCACACAACGAGCAGTACTTC
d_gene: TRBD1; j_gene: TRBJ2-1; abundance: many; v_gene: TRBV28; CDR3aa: CASSLYGDRGAHNEQFF; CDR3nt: TGTGCCAGCAGTTTATACGGGGACAGGGGGGCCCACAATGAGCAGTTCTTC
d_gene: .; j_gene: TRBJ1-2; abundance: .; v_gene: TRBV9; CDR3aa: CASSVGGFDGYTF; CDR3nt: TGTGCCAGCAGCGTGGGGGGCTTTGATGGCTACACCTTC
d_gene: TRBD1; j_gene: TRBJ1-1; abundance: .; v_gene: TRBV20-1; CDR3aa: CSAGDSMNTEAFF; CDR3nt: TGCAGTGCTGGGGACAGTATGAACACTGAAGCTTTCTTT
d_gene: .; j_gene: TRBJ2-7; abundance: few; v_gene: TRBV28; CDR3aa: CASSSWGRYEQYF; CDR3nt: TGTGCCAGCAGTTCCTGGGGTCGATACGAGCAGTACTTC
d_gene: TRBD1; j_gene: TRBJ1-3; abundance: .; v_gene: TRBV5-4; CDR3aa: CASRTDREHRGNTIYF; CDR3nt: TGTGCCAGCAGGACGGACAGGGAGCATCGGGGAAACACCATATATTTT
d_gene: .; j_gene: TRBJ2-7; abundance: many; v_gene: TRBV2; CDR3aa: CASTEAVSYEQYF; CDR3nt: TGTGCCAGCACCGAGGCAGTCTCCTACGAGCAGTACTTC
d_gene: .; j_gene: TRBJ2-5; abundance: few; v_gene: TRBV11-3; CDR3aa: CASSSGTTQETQYF; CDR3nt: TGTGCCAGCAGCTCCGGGACAACGCAAGAGACCCAGTACTTC
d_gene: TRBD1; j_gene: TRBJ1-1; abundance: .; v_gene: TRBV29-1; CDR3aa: CSVEETGVGTEAFF; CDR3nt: TGCAGCGTTGAGGAAACAGGGGTAGGGACTGAAGCTTTCTTT
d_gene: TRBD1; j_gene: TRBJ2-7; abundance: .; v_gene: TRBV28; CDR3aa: CASSLPGQAHEQYF; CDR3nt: TGTGCCAGCAGTTTACCGGGACAGGCCCACGAGCAGTACTTC
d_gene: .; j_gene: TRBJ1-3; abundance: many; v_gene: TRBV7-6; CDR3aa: CASSLAGRIPGNTIYF; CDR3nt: TGTGCCAGCAGCTTAGCGGGACGAATACCTGGAAACACCATATATTTT
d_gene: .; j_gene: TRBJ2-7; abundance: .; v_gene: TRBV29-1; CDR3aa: CSVTGGGEQYF; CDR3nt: TGCAGCGTAACCGGGGGCGGCGAGCAGTACTTC
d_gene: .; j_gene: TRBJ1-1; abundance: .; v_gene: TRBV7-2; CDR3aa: CASSSWGRSENTEAFF; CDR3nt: TGTGCCAGCAGCTCTTGGGGGCGAAGCGAGAACACTGAAGCTTTCTTT
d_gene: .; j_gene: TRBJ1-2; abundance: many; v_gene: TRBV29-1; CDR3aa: CSVGGAYGYTF; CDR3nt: TGCAGCGTTGGAGGGGCATATGGCTACACCTTC